These 9 T cell receptor beta chains came from one sample sequenced in a study of regulatory T cells in long-lasting Graves disease. The time point: newly diagnosed GD, antithyroid drugs for less than 3 months. Preparation of the TCR library used RNA extracted from PBMCs. For TCR beta, libraries came from iRepertoire HTBI primers and Arm-PCR of CDR3 regions. TCRdb recomputed calls from the multiplex PCR reads with MiXCR, one row per CDR3 protein. The sample includes approximately 540,000 distinct CDR3 sequences, about 12% seen only once; the top ten take approximately 9%. These records were also assigned to another study, of T cells in Graves' hyperthyroidism and ophthalmopathy.

Here the sequenced sample was peripheral blood mononuclear cells (PBMCs), taken at new diagnosis, from a patient treated with antithyroid drugs. The receptors were gathered from a woman aged 25 to 39 with Graves disease.

A note on this clonotype: One end of the junction fails to match germline, which may point to a read error. Here the CDR3 reads CASSLADRQALF. DNA for the CDR3: TGTGCCAGCAGCTTGGCCGACAGACAGGCTCTCTTT. The chain uses TRBV5-4 and TRBJ1-1, with a possible D match to TRBD1 (6 bases). Germline V gives CDR1 SGHNT, CDR2 YYREEE (reference sequence). The CDR3 sequence is 12 residues long.

This clonotype was counted only a few times. This chain uses TRBV20-1 with TRBJ1-5; 10 bases are shared with TRBD1. Germline V gene data show CDR1 as DFQATT and CDR2 as SNEGSKA (reference sequence). CDR3 length equals 15 residues. Trimming removed 5 bases from V and 0 bases from J; junction bases left unmatched: 4. The CDR3 coding sequence is TGCAGTGCTTGGGACAGGGGCTATAGCAATCAGCCCCAGCATTTT. Encoded protein: CSAWDRGYSNQPQHF.

Concerning this clonotype itself: It is likely a read error: a sequence one base away is far more abundant. V and J are TRBV13 and TRBJ2-4, with 8 bases that match TRBD1. This CDR3 spans 14 amino acids. Germline trimming cut 6 bases from V and 13 bases from J; bases unmatched to any gene: 14. Germline V gene data show CDR1 as PRHDT and CDR2 as FYEKMQ (reference sequence). CDR3 amino acids: CASSRTGIGEPQYF. The CDR3 region has the DNA TGTGCCAGCAGTCGGACAGGGATCGGGGAGCCCCAGTACTTC.

This clonotype was counted only a few times. The chain joins TRBV5-4 to TRBJ2-1; 7 positions agree with TRBD2. CDR1 is SGHNT and CDR2 is YYREEE in the germline V gene (reference sequence). The V gene end was trimmed by 5 bases and the J gene end by 13 bases; junction bases not matched to a gene: 15. The CDR3 has 14 residues. CDR3: CASSFFGLDRSQFF. In nucleotides, the CDR3 is TGTGCCAGCAGTTTTTTCGGACTAGATCGGTCCCAGTTCTTC.

Of note for this clonotype: This clone may be a read error of a much larger clone one base away. V usage is TRBV11-2 and J usage is TRBJ2-2; TRBD2 might be the D (5 bases). The CDR3 sequence is 16 residues long. CDR1 and CDR2 from the germline V gene are SGHAT and FQNNGV. CDR3 bases: TGTGCCAGCAGCTTACTCCAGCGGACCAACACCGGGGAGCCGTTTTTT. The encoded protein is CASSLLQRTNTGEPFF.

This clonotype has just a few counts. The V gene is TRBV7-2, the J gene TRBJ2-1, with no clear D. The germline V gene encodes CDR1 SGHTA and CDR2 FQGNSA. This CDR3 comprises 17 residues. The V gene lost 5 bases and the J gene lost 0 bases, with 17 bases spanning the gap. This CDR3 is CASSLTVPRPSYNEQFF. The CDR3 bases are TGTGCCAGCAGCCTAACGGTTCCAAGGCCCTCCTACAATGAGCAGTTCTTC.

This chain links TRBV5-1 with TRBJ1-2; TRBD1 matches 8 bases. The CDR3 covers 17 residues. Trimming cost V 4 bases and J 4 bases; bases outside gene matches: 15. Germline values: CDR1 SGHRS, CDR2 YFSETQ. This CDR3 reads CASSPDRGIGGSYGYTF. CDR3 nucleotides: TGCGCCAGCAGCCCCGACAGGGGAATTGGTGGAAGCTATGGCTACACCTTC. The variable domain in full, with the rest retrieved from reference TRBV5-1 and TRBJ1-2, is KAGVTQTPRYLIKTRGQQVTLSCSPISGHRSVSWYQQTPGQGLQFLFEYFSETQRNKGNFPGRFSGRQFSNSRSEMNVSTLELGDSALYLCASSPDRGIGGSYGYTFGSGTRLTVV.

This clonotype has a count of ten or more. The chain is built from TRBV7-2 and TRBJ2-5; D ambiguous. Germline V lookup: CDR1 SGHTA, CDR2 FQGNSA. The V gene lost 1 base and the J gene lost 2 bases, with 8 bases spanning the gap. This CDR3 is 14 amino acids long. The CDR3 DNA reads as TGTGCCAGCAGCTTAGGGTGGGCACAAGAGACCCAGTACTTC. This translates into CASSLGWAQETQYF.

For this clonotype: This may come from a read error, since a much larger clone is one base off. V usage is TRBV28 and J usage is TRBJ2-1; D is unresolved. CDR3 size: 12 residues. Germline V gives CDR1 MDHEN, CDR2 SYDVKM. The V end lost 7 bases, the J end lost 10 bases, and 14 bases lay between the germline ends. The CDR3 region is CASNLDGYEQFF. CDR3 DNA: TGTGCCAGCAACCTGGACGGCTACGAGCAGTTCTTC.